This TCR beta chain was found in a study of T cells in Graves' hyperthyroidism and ophthalmopathy. The definition of stable Graves' hyperthyroidism was no ophthalmopathy progression within 18 months. Germline assignment: CDR1 MDHEN and CDR2 SYDVKM. CDR3 size: 13 residues. Unmatched junction bases numbered 6, after V lost 10 bases and J lost 2 bases. TCR beta CDR3 sequences were amplified from RNA transcripts. The study used the HTBI primer set for a first-round RT-PCR of the TCR CDR3. Each CDR3 protein is one row after TCRdb ran MiXCR on the multiplex PCR reads. The sample contains roughly 290,000 distinct CDR3 sequences, about an eighth of which appear only once. This clonotype has ten or more counts.

The genes are TRBV28 and TRBJ1-2, with 8 bases fitting TRBD1. Material: blood. This TCR came from a woman between 40 and 50 years old with Graves' hyperthyroidism. CDR3 nucleotides: TGTGCCACACAGGACAGGGCGAACTATGGCTACACCTTC. Residues: CATQDRANYGYTF.